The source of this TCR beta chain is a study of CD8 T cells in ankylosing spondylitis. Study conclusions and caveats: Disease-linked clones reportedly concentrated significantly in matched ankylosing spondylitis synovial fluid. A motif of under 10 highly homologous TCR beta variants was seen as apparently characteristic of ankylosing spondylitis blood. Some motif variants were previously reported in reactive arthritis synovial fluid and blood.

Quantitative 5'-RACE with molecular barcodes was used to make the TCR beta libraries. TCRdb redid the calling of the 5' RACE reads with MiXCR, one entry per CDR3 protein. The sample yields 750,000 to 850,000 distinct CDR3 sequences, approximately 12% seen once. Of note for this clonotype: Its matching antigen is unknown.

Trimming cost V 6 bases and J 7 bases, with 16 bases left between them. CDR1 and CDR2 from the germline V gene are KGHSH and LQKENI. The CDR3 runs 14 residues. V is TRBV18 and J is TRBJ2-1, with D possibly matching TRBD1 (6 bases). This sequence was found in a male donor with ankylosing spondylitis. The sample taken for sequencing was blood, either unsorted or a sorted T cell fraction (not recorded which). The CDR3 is CASSWDTGGNEQFF. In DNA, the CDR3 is TGTGCCAGCTCTTGGGACACCGGTGGGAATGAGCAGTTCTTC.